This T cell receptor beta chain was observed in a study of T cells in Graves' hyperthyroidism and ophthalmopathy (dated by TCRdb to between 2018 and 2021). Describing the broader study: A discovery cohort of about 95 patients, 43 with Graves' ophthalmopathy and about 60 with stable Graves' hyperthyroidism, was used to find distinguishing TCR V-J signatures. An independent validation cohort of fewer than 20 hyperthyroidism patients and 17 patients who later progressed to ophthalmopathy tested prospective prediction of ophthalmopathy. For training and testing, the 100 or so patients in the discovery cohort were randomly divided in a 7:3 ratio. In more than five Graves' hyperthyroidism patients, the study also compared T-cell repertoires from thyroid tissue with T-cell repertoires from blood. After sampling, hyperthyroidism patients received methimazole starting at 30 mg daily, and ophthalmopathy patients received high-dose intravenous methylprednisolone. The paper describes TCR Vbeta CDR3 sequencing of around 130 peripheral blood samples, made up of 43 ophthalmopathy patients, 70 to 75 hyperthyroidism patients and approximately 17 progressor patients.

What the research found in general, with its limitations: In cross-validation, a model built on a 13 V-J signature told ophthalmopathy apart from stable hyperthyroidism with approximately 90% sensitivity and roughly 81% specificity, and in testing the same model reached 80%/75%. In validation, progression to ophthalmopathy was predicted by the model with around 70% sensitivity and just over 72% specificity, a median of around 5.9 months before onset. Most expanded thyroid clonotypes (frequency above 0.001) were also found in blood, which suggests that blood repertoires may mirror thyroid immune responses. Sample size was not statistically predetermined, and investigators were not blinded to group allocation.

For this clonotype: Its antigen remains unidentified. There are no base qualities to consult, and no much larger clone falls within one base.

Exclusion was applied to patients with uncontrolled infections, other autoimmune diseases, pregnancy or lactation. Clinical symptoms, serum thyroxine and TRAb, thyroid ultrasound, and orbital computed tomography formed the basis for the diagnoses. Total RNA was extracted using Trizol reagent, and RNA quality was assessed on an Agilent 2100 Bioanalyzer. TCR beta CDR3 regions were amplified from RNA transcripts. The TCR CDR3 was subjected to a first round of RT-PCR using the HTBI primer set and the Qiagen OneStep RT-PCR kit. The libraries were constructed in a second round of multiplex PCR and then size-selected and purified. Paired-end sequencing of the libraries was performed with 100 bp reads on an Illumina HiSeq2000. For the original study's pipeline: SOAPnuke was used to process the raw data, removing reads that contained adapters or uncalled bases, had a mean Phred below 15, or lacked an exact match to the constant primer or identifier. High-quality paired reads were merged using COPE v1.2.5, and each unique nucleotide sequence was defined as a clonotype. MiTCR v1.1 was used to align the clonotypes against IMGT TRBV, TRBD and TRBJ reference segments. Only V-J combinations with frequency above 0.0001, covering about 99% of repertoires, were analysed. The TCS score was defined as F50 (clonal expansion) divided by E x V (chaos), with BLOSUM62-based TCRdist calculated between CDR3 peptides within each V-J. Welch's t-statistics and random forest reduced fewer than 550 V-J features to roughly 13, which were used in a naive Bayes classifier (R e1071). The similarity between thyroid and blood repertoires was quantified using the Morisita-Horn index. TCRdb trimmed the raw reads at Q25, called clones with MiXCR and kept productive beta chains. Rows matching on CDR3 protein sequence are summarized as one entry with the most common DNA and genes. The V and J calls come from TCRdb's annotation, not from the publication. The sample table shows approximately 640,000 distinct CDR3 sequences, and about 45% are seen once. The ten biggest clones cover about 7.2% of the sample.

The sequencing sample was made of peripheral blood or thyroid tissue (not recorded which). This sequence originates from an adult man with Graves' disease, either hyperthyroidism or ophthalmopathy (not recorded which).

The DNA is TGTGCCAGCAGCTTAGGGGGGGCCCTCGGGGAGCTGTTTTTT. This sequence encodes CASSLGGALGELFF. Here the chain combines TRBV7-2 and TRBJ2-2; the D region is possibly TRBD1 or TRBD2, each matching across 6 bases. Taken from cysteine to phenylalanine, the CDR3 has 14 residues. The only DNA kept is the CDR3, 42 bases in frame from the first base. V loses 1 base of germline sequence and J loses 7 bases, and the interval between the two ends is 10 bases. Sequences SGHTA (CDR1) and FQGNSA (CDR2) are obtained from the germline V gene.